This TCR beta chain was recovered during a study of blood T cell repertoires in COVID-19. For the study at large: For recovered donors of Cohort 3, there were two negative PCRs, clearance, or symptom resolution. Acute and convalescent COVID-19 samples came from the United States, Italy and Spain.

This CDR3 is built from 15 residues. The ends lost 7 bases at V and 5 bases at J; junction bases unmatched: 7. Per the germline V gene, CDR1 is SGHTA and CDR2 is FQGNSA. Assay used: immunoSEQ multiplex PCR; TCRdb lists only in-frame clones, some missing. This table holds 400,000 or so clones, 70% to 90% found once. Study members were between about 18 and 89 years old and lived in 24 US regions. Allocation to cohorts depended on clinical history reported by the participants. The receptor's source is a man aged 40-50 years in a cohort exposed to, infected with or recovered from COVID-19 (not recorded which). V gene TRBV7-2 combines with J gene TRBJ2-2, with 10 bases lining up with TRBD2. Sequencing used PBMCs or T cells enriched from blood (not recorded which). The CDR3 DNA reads TGTGCCAGCAACAGAGCGGGAGGGCTTACCGGGGAGCTGTTTTTT. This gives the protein CASNRAGGLTGELFF.